This T cell receptor (beta chain) was recovered during a study of early T cells in non-severe SARS-CoV-2 infection. Study-level background: Sequencing targeted bulk RNA from unsorted whole blood, leaving chains unpaired. General study findings and limits: Matching results from VDJdb favored anti-spike CD8 responses, leaving private and CD4 specificities undetected.

On this clonotype: Its target is unknown.

V was trimmed by 1 base and J by 6 bases, leaving 2 bases between them. The CDR3 has 11 residues. Germline values: CDR1 KGHDR, CDR2 SFDVKD. Researchers tagged individual cDNA molecules with unique molecular identifiers. From the 5' RACE reads, TCRdb called clonotypes with MiXCR, one entry per CDR3 protein. The data hold 54,000 or so distinct CDR3 sequences, with around 5.6% observed a single time. The clonotype comes from an adult who was a healthcare worker with PCR-confirmed SARS-CoV-2 infection or an uninfected control (not recorded which). The sequencing sample was made of whole blood. The gene calls are TRBV24-1 and TRBJ1-2; D not resolved. The DNA for the CDR3 is TGTGCCACCAGTGATTTTAATGGCTACACCTTC. Translating it yields CATSDFNGYTF.